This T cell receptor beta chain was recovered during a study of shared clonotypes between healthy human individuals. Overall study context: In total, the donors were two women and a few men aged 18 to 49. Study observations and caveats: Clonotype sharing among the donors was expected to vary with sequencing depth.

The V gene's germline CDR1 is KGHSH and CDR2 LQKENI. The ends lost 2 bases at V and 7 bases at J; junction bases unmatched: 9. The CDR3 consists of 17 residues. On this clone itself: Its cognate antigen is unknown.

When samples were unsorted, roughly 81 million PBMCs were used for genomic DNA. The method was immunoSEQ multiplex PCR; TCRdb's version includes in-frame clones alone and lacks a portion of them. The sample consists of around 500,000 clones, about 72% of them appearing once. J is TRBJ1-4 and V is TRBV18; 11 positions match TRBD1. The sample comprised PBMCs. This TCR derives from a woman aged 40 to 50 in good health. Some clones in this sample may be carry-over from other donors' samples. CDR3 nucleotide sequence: TGTGCCAGCTCACCATCAAATTCCGGACAGGGGGCTGAAAAACTGTTTTTT. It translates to CASSPSNSGQGAEKLFF.